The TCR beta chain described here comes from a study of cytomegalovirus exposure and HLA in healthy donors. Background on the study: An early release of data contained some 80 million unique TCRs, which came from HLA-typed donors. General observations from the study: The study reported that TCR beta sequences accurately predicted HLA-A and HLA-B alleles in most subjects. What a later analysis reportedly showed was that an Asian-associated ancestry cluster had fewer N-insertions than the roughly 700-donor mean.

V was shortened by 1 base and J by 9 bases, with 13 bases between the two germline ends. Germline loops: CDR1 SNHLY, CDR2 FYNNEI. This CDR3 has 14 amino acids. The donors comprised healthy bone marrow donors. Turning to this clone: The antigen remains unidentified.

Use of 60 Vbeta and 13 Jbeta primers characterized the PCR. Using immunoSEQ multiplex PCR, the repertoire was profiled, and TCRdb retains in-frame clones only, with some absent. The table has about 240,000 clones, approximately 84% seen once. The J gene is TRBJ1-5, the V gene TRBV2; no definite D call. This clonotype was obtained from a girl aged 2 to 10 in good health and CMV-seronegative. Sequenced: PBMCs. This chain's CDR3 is CASSEVGGRRPQHF. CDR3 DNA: TGTGCCAGCAGTGAAGTCGGCGGGCGGAGGCCCCAGCATTTT.